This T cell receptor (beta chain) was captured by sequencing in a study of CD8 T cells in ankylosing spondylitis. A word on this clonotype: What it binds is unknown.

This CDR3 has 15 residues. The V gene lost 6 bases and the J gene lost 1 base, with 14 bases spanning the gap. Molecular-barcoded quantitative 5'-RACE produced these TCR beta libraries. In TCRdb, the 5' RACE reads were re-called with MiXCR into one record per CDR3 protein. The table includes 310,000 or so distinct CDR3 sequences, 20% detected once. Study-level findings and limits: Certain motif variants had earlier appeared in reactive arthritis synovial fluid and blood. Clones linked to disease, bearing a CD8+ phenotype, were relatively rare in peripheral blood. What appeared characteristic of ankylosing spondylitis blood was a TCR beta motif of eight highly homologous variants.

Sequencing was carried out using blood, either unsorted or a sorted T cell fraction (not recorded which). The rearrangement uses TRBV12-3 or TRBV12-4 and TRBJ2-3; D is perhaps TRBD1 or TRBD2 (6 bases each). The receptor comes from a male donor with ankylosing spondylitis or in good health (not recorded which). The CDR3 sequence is CASSRGTHRTDTQYF. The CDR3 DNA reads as TGTGCCAGCAGCCGCGGGACACACCGCACAGATACGCAGTATTTT.